This T cell receptor beta chain was found in a study of PD-1 blockade in classical Hodgkin lymphoma (dated by TCRdb to the early 2020s). For the wider study: Nivolumab dosing was 3 mg/kg intravenously every 2 weeks, continuing until either disease progression or unacceptable toxicity. The study used TCR beta sequencing and CyTOF to define a peripheral blood immune signature of response to PD-1 blockade in classical Hodgkin lymphoma.

The study at large found these results: Only a single clinical trial cohort was studied, and what caused the repertoire differences, possibly disease activity or prior therapy, remained undefined. Trial patients achieving complete response had baseline diversity similar to newly diagnosed patients, whereas partial responders and progressors had significantly lower diversity. CD4+ but not CD8+ TCR diversity rose significantly by C4D1 (p=0.0027 vs p=0.16), most apparent in complete responders (p=0.02). Baseline TCR diversity was reported to be lower in newly diagnosed patients than in healthy donors and to be lower still in relapsed/refractory patients. Patients starting nivolumab less than 1 year after ASCT had lower diversity and were excluded from later analyses to avoid confounding by immune reconstitution.

Genomic DNA was isolated using the Qiagen DNeasy kit from unsorted PBMCs as well as from negatively selected CD4+ and CD8+ fractions. TCR beta CDR3 regions were subjected to amplification by immunoSEQ multiplex PCR with primers that anneal to V and J segments. A synthetic immune receptor repertoire was used to minimize amplification bias, and any remaining bias was removed computationally after sequencing. The published analysis was carried out like this. Repertoire diversity was quantified as the Shannon entropy index using custom Python scripts. Unsorted, CD4+ and CD8+ repertoires were examined separately, except in combined analyses, for which CD4+ and CD8+ sequences were merged in silico. A clone counted as expanded when the clone's frequency after treatment rose at least 2-fold relative to C1D1, and clones undetected at baseline were given a pseudocount of 0.5. Clones with 0 or 1 copy at C1D1 were classified as singleton clones, and clones with 2 or more copies were classified as non-singleton clones. Clones expanded in unsorted samples were labelled as CD4+, CD8+ or unknown by matching protein sequences in sorted samples from the same patient. Wilcoxon tests were applied to paired samples to test diversity changes from C1D1 to C4D1. TCRdb re-hosts the immuneACCESS table, in-frame sequences only. Its copies lack some clones; in the studies checked, an unresolved V gene accounts for under half of them, and the cause for the rest is not known. V, J and clone size are taken as reported in that table, and D and trimming were inferred from the DNA itself. In all, the sample holds tens of thousands of clones, and approximately 78% of those were seen once. Roughly 35% of the sample is in the top ten clones.

The CDR3, from cysteine to phenylalanine, totals 15 residues. Only the CDR3 portion is preserved as DNA: 45 bases, with reading frame beginning at the first base. The germline V gene yields SGHDT for CDR1 and YYEEEE for CDR2. V ends up 0 bases short and J 3 bases short, with an unmatched junction base count of 4. What this sample's time point label stands for: cycle 4 day 1 (C4D1), after less than seven weeks of nivolumab. Relapse after autologous stem cell transplantation had occurred in all trial patients, and cohorts A, B and C were distinguished by prior brentuximab vedotin exposure. The trial cohort comprised 60 or so patients with relapsed/refractory classical Hodgkin lymphoma whose best overall responses were complete response, partial response or progressive disease. Trial patients were treated with single-agent nivolumab in the multi-cohort phase II CheckMate 205 trial. An independent review committee assessed best overall response by applying the 2007 International Working Group response criteria. Trial PBMCs were collected just before the start of nivolumab (C1D1) and during therapy at cycle 2 day 1 and cycle 4 day 1. Peripheral blood was collected in 8 mL Vacutainer Cell Preparation Tubes, from which PBMCs were isolated by centrifugation and then cryopreserved.

As for this clone: It lacks a known antigen. No qualities accompany the bases; no much larger clone lies one base away.

The material was peripheral blood mononuclear cells (PBMCs), obtained before the fourth cycle of nivolumab. The sequence was obtained from a human donor with classical Hodgkin lymphoma. The rearrangement joined TRBV5-6 to TRBJ2-3, with 7 bases in between that match TRBD2. At the DNA level, the sequence is TGTGCCAGCAGCTTGGCTGGGGGAGGGACAGATACGCAGTATTTT. Translated, this is CASSLAGGGTDTQYF.